This entry lists 25 T cell receptor beta chains sequenced from one sample in a study of T-cell reconstitution after alpha-beta-depleted transplantation in children. Preparation of the TCRbeta library was carried out with unique molecular identifiers. TCRdb fed the PCR reads into MiXCR, producing one record per CDR3 protein. Of fewer than 550,000 distinct CDR3 sequences listed, approximately 11% are singletons. The source was PBMCs from the stem cell graft donor, collected from the stem cell graft. These TCRs come from a human donor who donated a stem cell graft to a child with acute myeloid leukemia.

To note about this clonotype: Given a much more abundant clone one base away, this may be a read error. The chain combines TRBV5-1 with TRBJ2-3; D is undetermined. The V gene's germline CDR1 is SGHRS and CDR2 YFSETQ. V was pared by 1 base and J by 4 bases, with 10 bases between. This CDR3 is 14 amino acids long. This chain's CDR3 is CASSLSRSADTQYF. CDR3 coding DNA: TGCGCCAGCAGCTTGAGCAGAAGCGCAGATACGCAGTATTTT.

This clonotype was seen at least ten times. J is TRBJ2-1 and V is TRBV6-5; D is undetermined. V lost 2 bases and J 7 bases, leaving 12 bases between the germline ends. Germline V gene data show CDR1 as MNHEY and CDR2 as SVGAGI. The CDR3 has 14 amino acids. CDR3 DNA sequence: TGTGCCAGCAGTTACAAGGCAGCCTGGAATGAGCAGTTCTTC. Amino acids: CASSYKAAWNEQFF.

This clonotype was seen more than once but under ten times. The J gene is TRBJ1-3, the V gene TRBV9; 11 bases agree with TRBD1. Looked up from germline, CDR1 is SGDLS and CDR2 is YYNGEE. The CDR3 extends over 19 amino acids. The junction had 11 bases not matched to a gene; V was cut back by 3 bases and J by 0 bases. The DNA of the CDR3 is TGTGCCAGCAGCGCGACCGGGACAGGGGGTCTAGGCTCTGGAAACACCATATATTTT. It specifies CASSATGTGGLGSGNTIYF.

The chain couples TRBV29-1 to TRBJ2-3; tentatively, D is TRBD1 or TRBD2 (6 bases each). Germline CDR1 is SQVTM and CDR2 is ANQGSEA. The germline V and J ends were trimmed by 4 bases and 0 bases, with 8 bases remaining between them. The CDR3 length is 13 residues. The CDR3 sequence: CSVGGASTDTQYF. DNA for the CDR3: TGCAGCGTTGGGGGGGCTAGCACAGATACGCAGTATTTT.

This chain joins TRBV5-1 and TRBJ1-5, with D hard to call. Germline V gene sequence: CDR1 SGHRS, CDR2 YFSETQ. The ends were cut back, 0 bases at V and 6 bases at J, with 10 bases in the middle. The CDR3 extends over 14 amino acids. The CDR3: CASSLVPGGQPQHF. The CDR3 DNA sequence: TGCGCCAGCAGCTTGGTGCCAGGAGGTCAGCCCCAGCATTTT. Supplemented by reference TRBV5-1 and TRBJ1-5, the full variable domain reads KAGVTQTPRYLIKTRGQQVTLSCSPISGHRSVSWYQQTPGQGLQFLFEYFSETQRNKGNFPGRFSGRQFSNSRSEMNVSTLELGDSALYLCASSLVPGGQPQHFGDGTRLSIL.

The chain recombines TRBV20-1 with TRBJ2-2; 8 bases match TRBD1. Germline CDR1 DFQATT, CDR2 SNEGSKA (reference sequence). CDR3 length equals 16 residues. Germline trimming cut 0 bases from V and 7 bases from J; bases unmatched to any gene: 10. The CDR3 nucleotides read TGCAGTGCTAGAGATCTAGGGCAGGGGGCGGGCGGGGAGCTGTTTTTT. This codes for CSARDLGQGAGGELFF.

Ten or more counts support this clonotype. The rearrangement uses TRBV29-1 and TRBJ1-1; TRBD1 matches at 8 bases. CDR1 and CDR2 (germline): SQVTM, ANQGSEA. V was clipped by 7 bases and J by 9 bases; unmatched bases: 13. The CDR3 spans 13 residues. CDR3 amino acids: CSGSQGARGKAFF. The CDR3 coding sequence is TGCAGCGGGAGCCAGGGGGCAAGGGGGAAAGCTTTCTTT.

V and J are TRBV13 and TRBJ2-7; the D gene is possibly TRBD1 (5 bases). CDR3 length: 15 residues. Trimming left V 0 bases short and J 0 bases short, with 9 bases between. Germline V CDR1 and CDR2: PRHDT, FYEKMQ (reference sequence). CDR3 in DNA: TGTGCCAGCAGCTTAGGCAGAGACAGCTCCTACGAGCAGTACGTC. This translates into CASSLGRDSSYEQYV.

The genes are TRBV5-1 and TRBJ2-3; 7 nucleotides align to TRBD1. Per germline, CDR1 SGHRS and CDR2 YFSETQ. V lost 5 bases and J lost 0; bases outside the gene matches: 9. This CDR3 is built from 16 residues. CDR3 protein: CASRRQGLTSTDTQYF. The CDR3 DNA follows: TGCGCCAGCAGACGACAGGGATTGACTAGCACAGATACGCAGTATTTT.

To note about this clonotype: A read error may produce the germline difference seen at one junction end. This chain uses TRBV20-1 with TRBJ1-6; D unresolved. This CDR3 is 11 amino acids long. From germline, CDR1 is DFQATT and CDR2 SNEGSKA (reference sequence). CDR3 in DNA: TGCTGTGCTAGAACGGACCGAAGCCTCCACTTT. This gives the protein CCARTDRSLHF.

In this sample, this clonotype turned up a few times. A read error may explain this, as a much larger clone is one base away. The V gene is TRBV3-1, the J gene TRBJ2-5; TRBD2 matches 10 bases. CDR1 LGHDT and CDR2 YNNKEL come from the germline V gene (reference sequence). There are 15 residues in the CDR3. In DNA form, the CDR3 reads TGTGCCAGCTGCCAAGCTAAGGAGCGGGGGGGGACCCAGTACTTC. Translation gives CASCQAKERGGTQYF.

This chain connects TRBV18 to TRBJ2-3; TRBD1 or TRBD2 may be the D gene (5 bases each). The CDR3 has 13 amino acids. Germline assignment: CDR1 KGHSH and CDR2 LQKENI. Between the trimmed V and J ends, which lost 8 bases and 3 bases, there was a span of 12 bases. In nucleotides, the CDR3 is TGTGCCAGCCGGGACCAACCTACAGATACGCAGTATTTT. Protein product: CASRDQPTDTQYF.

A few counts support this clonotype. The J gene is TRBJ2-2, the V gene TRBV19; 7 nucleotides line up with TRBD2. Germline lookup yields CDR1 LNHDA and CDR2 SQIVND (reference sequence). CDR3 length equals 16 residues. The J segment lost 0 bases and the V segment lost 7 bases, leaving 8 bases of the junction unmatched. DNA of the CDR3: TGTGCCAGTATCTCTTCCGGGACTACGAACACCGGGGAGCTGTTTTTT. It translates to CASISSGTTNTGELFF.

The chain recombines TRBV7-2 with TRBJ2-4, with D uncertain. CDR3 length equals 14 residues. Germline values: CDR1 SGHTA, CDR2 FQGNSA. V shed 1 base and J shed 5 bases, with 9 bases lying between them. The CDR3, as DNA: TGTGCCAGCAGCTTAGTGGCCCGCGAAAACATTCAGTACTTC. It is translated as CASSLVARENIQYF.

This chain links TRBV6-2 or TRBV6-3 with TRBJ1-2; D is unresolved. Trimming stripped 5 bases from V and 4 bases from J, with 20 bases between. Germline loops: CDR1 MNHEY, CDR2 SVGEGT. The CDR3 has 16 residues. CDR3 bases: TGTGCCAGCAGTCAGGACCTAGCAATCGGATTCTATGGCTACACCTTC. Translation: CASSQDLAIGFYGYTF.

In its sample, this clonotype was seen a few times. The chain recombines TRBV5-1 with TRBJ2-1; D remains unclear. Per germline, CDR1 SGHRS and CDR2 YFSETQ. CDR3 length: 14 residues. V was shortened by 4 bases and J by 4 bases, with 12 bases between the two germline ends. Here the CDR3 reads CASSGVGIYNEQFF. The CDR3 region has the DNA TGCGCCAGCAGCGGGGTTGGGATTTACAATGAGCAGTTCTTC.

This clonotype occurred a few times. The chain carries TRBV20-1 and TRBJ2-5; D is possibly TRBD2 (6 bases). The germline V and J ends were trimmed by 6 bases and 6 bases, with 20 bases remaining between them. The length of the CDR3 is 14 residues. CDR1 and CDR2 (germline): DFQATT, SNEGSKA (reference sequence). The CDR3 DNA is TGCAGTGCCCTTGAAGTGCAGCTAGCGAAGACCCAGTACTTC. Protein product: CSALEVQLAKTQYF.

In its sample, this clonotype was seen many times. V gene TRBV20-1 combines with J gene TRBJ2-5; D ambiguous. V shed 0 bases and J shed 2 bases, with 10 bases lying between them. CDR3 length: 14 amino acids. The V gene's germline CDR1 is DFQATT and CDR2 SNEGSKA (reference sequence). The CDR3 is CSARDQLGQETQYF. In nucleotides, the CDR3 is TGCAGTGCTAGAGATCAGCTCGGTCAAGAGACCCAGTACTTC.

This clonotype was recorded once. CDR3: CASSSDREQPQHF. The DNA of the CDR3 is TGTGCCAGCTCATCTGACAGGGAACAGCCCCAGCATTTT. The rearrangement links TRBV18 to TRBJ1-5, with 7 bases that match TRBD1. In germline, CDR1 is KGHSH, CDR2 LQKENI. After removal of 5 bases from V and 7 bases from J, the junction contained 5 bases not matched to a gene. This CDR3 has 13 residues.

This clonotype was seen at least ten times. The J gene is TRBJ1-4, the V gene TRBV9; D unresolved. Looked up from germline, CDR1 is SGDLS and CDR2 is YYNGEE. The V end was cut by 0 bases, the J end by 5 bases, with 14 bases between. This CDR3 comprises 16 residues. CDR3 sequence: CASSVGAGRENEKLFF. DNA for the CDR3: TGTGCCAGCAGCGTAGGGGCGGGCAGAGAAAATGAAAAACTGTTTTTT.

The CDR3 DNA sequence: TGTGCCACCGCTAAACAGCTACAAGAGACCCAGTACTTC. Amino acids: CATAKQLQETQYF. The V and J genes are TRBV15 and TRBJ2-5; D not resolved. Germline loops: CDR1 LNHNV, CDR2 YYDKDF (reference sequence). Trimming removed 8 bases from V and 2 bases from J, with 12 bases in between. The CDR3 has 13 amino acids.

Turning to this clonotype: A junction end diverges from the germline sequence, so it may reflect a read error. This chain links TRBV12-3 or TRBV12-4 with TRBJ2-1; 7 nucleotides agree with TRBD2. The CDR3 is made up of 16 amino acids. CDR3 sequence reads: CAGSPIATGGYNEQFF. In nucleotides, the CDR3 is TGTGCCGGCAGTCCCATAGCGACGGGGGGCTACAATGAGCAGTTCTTC.

The sample holds a few counts of this clonotype. The chain has TRBV7-2 and TRBJ2-7; D is unclear. The V and J ends lost 5 bases and 2 bases respectively, with 10 bases between them. The CDR3 totals 13 residues. Germline V gene sequence: CDR1 SGHTA, CDR2 FQGNSA. In DNA, the CDR3 is TGTGCCAGCAGCCGCGAGATCACCTACGAGCAGTACTTC. Residues: CASSREITYEQYF.

The sample holds a few counts of this clonotype. The CDR3, as DNA: TGTGCCAGCAGTGGGACAGGGAAGGCCGGGGAGCTGTTTTTT. This translates into CASSGTGKAGELFF. This rearrangement joins TRBV5-6 to TRBJ2-2, with 9 bases matching TRBD1. V lost 5 bases to trimming and J lost 6 bases; unmatched junction nucleotides: 5. Germline-derived CDR1 and CDR2 are SGHDT and YYEEEE. This CDR3 contains 14 residues.

This clonotype occurred a few times. This rearrangement joins TRBV5-4 to TRBJ1-1; D is perhaps TRBD1 (6 bases). Germline V CDR1 and CDR2: SGHNT, YYREEE (reference sequence). CDR3 length equals 17 residues. The V end lost 1 base, the J end lost 5 bases, and 21 bases lay between the germline ends. DNA of the CDR3: TGTGCCAGCAGCTTGCCCGGGGGGCGAACTATTAATACTGAAGCTTTCTTT. Protein: CASSLPGGRTINTEAFF.